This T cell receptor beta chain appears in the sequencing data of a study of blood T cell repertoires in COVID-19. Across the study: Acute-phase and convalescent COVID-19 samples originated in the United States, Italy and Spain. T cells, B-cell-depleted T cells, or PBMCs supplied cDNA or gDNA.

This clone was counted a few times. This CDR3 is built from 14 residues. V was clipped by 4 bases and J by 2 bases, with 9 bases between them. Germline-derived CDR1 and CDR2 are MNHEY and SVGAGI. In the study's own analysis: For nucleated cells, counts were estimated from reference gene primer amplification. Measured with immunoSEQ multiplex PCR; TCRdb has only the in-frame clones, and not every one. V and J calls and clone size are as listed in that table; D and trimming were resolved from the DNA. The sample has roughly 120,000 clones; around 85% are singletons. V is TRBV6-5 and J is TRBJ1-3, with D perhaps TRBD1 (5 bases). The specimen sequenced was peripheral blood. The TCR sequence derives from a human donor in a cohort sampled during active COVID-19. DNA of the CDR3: TGTGCCAGCAGTTTCCGACAGACTGGAAACACCATATATTTT. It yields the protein CASSFRQTGNTIYF.